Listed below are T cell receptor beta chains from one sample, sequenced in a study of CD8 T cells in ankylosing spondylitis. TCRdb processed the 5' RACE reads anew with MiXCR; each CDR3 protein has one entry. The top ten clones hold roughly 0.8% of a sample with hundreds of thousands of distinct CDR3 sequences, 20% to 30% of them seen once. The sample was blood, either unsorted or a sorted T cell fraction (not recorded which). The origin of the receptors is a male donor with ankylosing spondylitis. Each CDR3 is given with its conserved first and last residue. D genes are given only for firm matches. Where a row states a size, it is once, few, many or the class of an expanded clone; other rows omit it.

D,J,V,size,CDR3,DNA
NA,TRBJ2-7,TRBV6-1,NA,CASSEEGQYYEQYF,TGTGCCAGCAGTGAAGAAGGGCAATACTACGAGCAGTACTTC
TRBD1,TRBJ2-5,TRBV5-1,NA,CASKPWDSQETQYF,TGCGCCAGCAAGCCATGGGACAGCCAAGAGACCCAGTACTTC
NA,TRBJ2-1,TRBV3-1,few,CASSPRTTTNEQFF,TGTGCCAGCAGCCCCCGGACTACTACGAATGAGCAGTTCTTC
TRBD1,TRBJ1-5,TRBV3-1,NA,CASSQDPHRTGGNQPQHF,TGTGCCAGCAGCCAAGATCCTCACCGGACAGGGGGGAATCAGCCCCAGCATTTT
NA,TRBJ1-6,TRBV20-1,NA,CSARSSYNSPLHF,TGCAGTGCTCGGAGCTCCTATAATTCACCCCTCCACTTT
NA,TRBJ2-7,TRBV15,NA,CATSRDLSYEQYF,TGTGCCACCAGCAGAGATTTATCCTACGAGCAGTACTTC
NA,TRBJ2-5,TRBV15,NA,CATSRDLDLRLGTQYF,TGTGCCACCAGCAGAGATCTGGACCTCCGATTGGGAACCCAGTACTTC
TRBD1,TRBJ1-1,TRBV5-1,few,CASKSYGTGGRSTEAFF,TGCGCCAGCAAGAGCTACGGGACAGGGGGTCGTAGCACTGAAGCTTTCTTT
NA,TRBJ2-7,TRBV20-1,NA,CSASGGVAPTYEQYF,TGCAGTGCCTCCGGTGGAGTAGCCCCGACCTACGAGCAGTACTTC
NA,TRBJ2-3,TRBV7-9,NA,CASSSSGSRADTQYF,TGTGCCAGCAGCTCATCGGGTTCGCGAGCAGATACGCAGTATTTT
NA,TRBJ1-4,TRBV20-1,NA,CSARVGAEKLFF,TGCAGTGCTAGAGTCGGGGCTGAAAAACTGTTTTTT
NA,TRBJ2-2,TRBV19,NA,CASSTRIVWHGELFF,TGTGCCAGTAGTACCCGGATAGTTTGGCACGGGGAGCTGTTTTTT
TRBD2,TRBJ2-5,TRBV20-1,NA,CSAGASGPQETQYF,TGCAGCGCTGGGGCTAGCGGACCCCAAGAGACCCAGTACTTC
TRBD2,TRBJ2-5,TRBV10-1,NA,CASSESRTSGETQYF,TGCGCCAGCAGTGAGTCGCGGACTAGTGGGGAGACCCAGTACTTC
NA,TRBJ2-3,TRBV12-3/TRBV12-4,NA,CASSPGREGDTQYF,TGTGCCAGCAGTCCCGGGCGGGAAGGAGATACGCAGTATTTT
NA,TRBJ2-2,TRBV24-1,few,CATSDLSRGTGELFF,TGTGCCACCAGTGATTTGTCCAGGGGCACCGGGGAGCTGTTTTTT
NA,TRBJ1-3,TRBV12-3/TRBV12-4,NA,CASARISGNTIYF,TGTGCCAGCGCCCGGATCTCTGGAAACACCATATATTTT
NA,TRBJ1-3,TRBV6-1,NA,CASRRLRSSGNTIYF,TGTGCCAGCAGAAGACTCCGAAGCTCTGGAAACACCATATATTTT
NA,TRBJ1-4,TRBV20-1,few,CSAEGVEKLFF,TGCAGTGCGGAAGGAGTCGAAAAACTGTTTTTT
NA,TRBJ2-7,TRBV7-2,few,CASSWTFGNDEQYF,TGTGCCAGCAGTTGGACTTTTGGGAACGACGAGCAGTACTTC
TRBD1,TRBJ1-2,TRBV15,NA,CATSRGIQGDGYTF,TGTGCCACCAGCCGAGGAATTCAGGGGGACGGCTACACCTTC
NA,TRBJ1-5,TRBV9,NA,CASSAGQGGERQPQHF,TGTGCCAGCAGCGCTGGTCAAGGGGGGGAGAGGCAGCCCCAGCATTTT
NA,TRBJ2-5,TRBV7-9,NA,CASSFRFPQETQYF,TGTGCCAGCAGCTTCCGATTCCCTCAAGAGACCCAGTACTTC
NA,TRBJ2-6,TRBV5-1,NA,CASSLAGGAGANVLTF,TGCGCCAGCAGCTTGGCCGGGGGCGCTGGGGCCAACGTCCTGACTTTC
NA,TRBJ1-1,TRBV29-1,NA,CSVEEGAGGDTEAFF,TGCAGCGTTGAAGAGGGTGCGGGTGGGGACACTGAAGCTTTCTTT
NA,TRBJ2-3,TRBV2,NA,CASSEGREATDTQYF,TGTGCCAGCAGTGAAGGCAGGGAGGCCACAGATACGCAGTATTTT
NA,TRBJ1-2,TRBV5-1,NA,CASSLAGRNGYTF,TGCGCCAGCAGCTTGGCGGGGAGGAATGGCTACACCTTC
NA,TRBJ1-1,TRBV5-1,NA,CASSLQSPGDTEAFF,TGCGCCAGCAGCTTACAATCTCCGGGGGACACTGAAGCTTTCTTT
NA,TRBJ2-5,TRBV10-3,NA,CAINSDRDETQYF,TGTGCCATCAACTCGGACCGAGACGAGACCCAGTACTTC
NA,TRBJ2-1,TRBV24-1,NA,CATSDATRVWDEQFF,TGTGCCACCAGTGATGCAACTAGGGTGTGGGATGAGCAGTTCTTC
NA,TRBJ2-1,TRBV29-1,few,CSVDSSYNEQFF,TGCAGCGTTGACAGCTCCTACAATGAGCAGTTCTTC
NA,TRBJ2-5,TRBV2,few,CASSVEAFYQETQYF,TGTGCCAGCAGTGTGGAGGCGTTCTACCAAGAGACCCAGTACTTC
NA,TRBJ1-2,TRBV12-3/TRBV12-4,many,CASSSSGGGKGYTF,TGTGCCAGCAGTTCGTCCGGGGGGGGTAAGGGCTACACCTTC
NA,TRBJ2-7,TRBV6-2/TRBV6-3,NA,CASSDIDYEQYF,TGTGCCAGCAGCGACATCGACTACGAGCAGTACTTC
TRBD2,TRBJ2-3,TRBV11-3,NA,CASSWRLAGRTDTQYF,TGTGCCAGCAGCTGGAGACTAGCGGGAAGGACAGATACGCAGTATTTT
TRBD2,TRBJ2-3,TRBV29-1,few,CSAKKRRLAGYTDTQYF,TGCAGCGCTAAGAAGAGGAGGCTAGCGGGCTACACAGATACGCAGTATTTT
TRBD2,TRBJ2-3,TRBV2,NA,CASSEARDPGGPDTQYF,TGTGCCAGCAGTGAAGCGCGGGACCCGGGGGGGCCAGATACGCAGTATTTT
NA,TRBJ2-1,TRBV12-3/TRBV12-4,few,CASSFRLTNNEQFF,TGTGCCAGCAGTTTCCGACTAACTAACAATGAGCAGTTCTTC
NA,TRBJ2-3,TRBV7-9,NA,CASSLGDPSADTQYF,TGTGCCAGCAGCTTAGGGGACCCCTCAGCAGATACGCAGTATTTT
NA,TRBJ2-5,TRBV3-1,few,CASSPPAETQYF,TGTGCCAGCAGCCCCCCAGCGGAGACCCAGTACTTC
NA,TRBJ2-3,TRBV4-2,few,CASSQDLLGVDTQYF,TGTGCCAGCAGCCAAGATTTACTAGGAGTCGATACGCAGTATTTT
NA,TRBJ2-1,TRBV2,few,CASSVSSGYNEQFF,TGTGCCAGCAGTGTGAGTAGCGGATACAATGAGCAGTTCTTC
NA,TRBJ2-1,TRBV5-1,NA,CASSLEQVYNEQFF,TGCGCCAGCAGCTTGGAACAGGTCTACAATGAGCAGTTCTTC
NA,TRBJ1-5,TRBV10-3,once,CAISESGNRPQHF,TGTGCCATCAGTGAGTCTGGCAACAGGCCCCAGCATTTT